Shown below are 27 T cell receptor beta chains from a single sample sequenced in a study of cytomegalovirus exposure and HLA in healthy donors. Clones were sequenced by immunoSEQ multiplex PCR, and TCRdb holds only the in-frame ones, with some missing. The sample carries fewer than 130,000 clones, roughly 90% recorded once. Material for sequencing was PBMCs. Receptor source: a woman in her thirties in good health and CMV-seropositive.

The J gene is TRBJ2-7, the V gene TRBV2, with 9 nucleotides matching TRBD2. CDR1 and CDR2 from the germline V gene are SNHLY and FYNNEI. J lost 0 bases, V lost 0 bases, and 18 bases had no gene match. This CDR3 spans 21 amino acids. The CDR3 spells CASSEAKIAELAGPISYEQYF. The CDR3 coding sequence is TGTGCCAGCAGTGAAGCAAAGATTGCGGAACTAGCGGGCCCGATCTCCTACGAGCAGTACTTC.

The gene calls are TRBV9 and TRBJ1-3, with D perhaps TRBD1 (6 bases). The V end lost 3 bases, the J end lost 4 bases, and 8 bases lay between the germline ends. The germline V gene encodes CDR1 SGDLS and CDR2 YYNGEE. The CDR3 length is 13 residues. The CDR3, as DNA: TGTGCCAGCAGCGGGACAGTAGGAAACACCATATATTTT. Translated, it gives CASSGTVGNTIYF.

V gene TRBV5-1 combines with J gene TRBJ2-1, with 14 bases fitting TRBD2. Germline V gives CDR1 SGHRS, CDR2 YFSETQ. V trimming: 4 bases; J trimming: 7 bases; junction bases outside the gene matches: 7. The CDR3 has 16 amino acids. CDR3 amino acids: CASSEGLAGGRNEQFF. CDR3 bases: TGCGCCAGCAGCGAAGGACTAGCGGGAGGTCGAAATGAGCAGTTCTTC.

The chain has TRBV30 and TRBJ1-1; the D is unclear. Germline V gene lookup returns CDR1 GTSNPN and CDR2 SVGIG (reference sequence). This CDR3 contains 11 residues. V was pared by 7 bases and J by 0 bases, with 6 bases between. The CDR3 nucleotides are TGTGCCTTCTTCTTGAACACTGAAGCTTTCTTT. Encoded protein: CAFFLNTEAFF.

This clone was recorded once. This sequence joins TRBV14 and TRBJ2-7; TRBD2 aligns across 9 bases. CDR3 length: 17 residues. V lost 0 bases and J lost 5; bases outside the gene matches: 11. The germline gives CDR1 SGHDN, CDR2 FVKESK. The CDR3 reads CASSQDVAGARRDEQYF. Written as DNA, the CDR3 is TGTGCCAGCAGCCAAGACGTAGCGGGAGCGAGAAGGGACGAGCAGTACTTC.

The chain has TRBV6-6 and TRBJ2-3; 8 bases map to TRBD2. V lost 7 bases and J lost 4; bases outside the gene matches: 13. The CDR3 sequence is 16 residues long. CDR1 and CDR2 (germline): MNHNY, SVGAGI (reference sequence). Here the CDR3 reads CASTPGRGAGADTQYF. The CDR3 coding sequence is TGTGCCAGCACCCCGGGGCGGGGGGCCGGAGCAGATACGCAGTATTTT.

This chain joins TRBV4-2 and TRBJ2-6; D ambiguous. This CDR3 region has 14 residues. Germline values: CDR1 LGHNA, CDR2 YNFKEQ. Between the trimmed V and J ends, which lost 2 bases and 2 bases, there was a span of 4 bases. The CDR3: CASSQSAGANVLTF. The CDR3 nucleotides read TGTGCCAGCAGCCAATCAGCTGGGGCCAACGTCCTGACTTTC.

The V call is TRBV10-3, the J call TRBJ2-1; TRBD2 matches at 8 bases. The CDR3 sequence is 15 residues long. Germline CDR1 ENHRY, CDR2 SYGVKD. Germline trimming cut 3 bases from V and 4 bases from J; bases unmatched to any gene: 5. The CDR3 region is CAISDAGGVYNEQFF. DNA for the CDR3: TGTGCCATCAGTGATGCGGGGGGCGTTTACAATGAGCAGTTCTTC.

The rearrangement links TRBV13 to TRBJ2-3; D is possibly TRBD2 (5 bases). Germline values: CDR1 PRHDT, CDR2 FYEKMQ (reference sequence). The CDR3 spans 18 residues. The V end lost 5 bases, the J end lost 4 bases, and 25 bases lay between the germline ends. The DNA of the CDR3 is TGTGCCAGCAGCATGGTGTTGTCCAGCGGCCAAACCCCAGATACGCAGTATTTT. Translation gives CASSMVLSSGQTPDTQYF.

The chain joins TRBV4-3 to TRBJ2-6; D call uncertain. The CDR3 sequence is 16 residues long. Between the trimmed V and J ends, which lost 1 base and 0 bases, there was a span of 7 bases. Germline CDR1 reads LGHNA; CDR2 reads YSLEER. This CDR3 is CASSQGPNSGANVLTF. The CDR3 nucleotides read TGCGCCAGCAGCCAAGGGCCGAACTCTGGGGCCAACGTCCTGACTTTC.

V gene TRBV4-3 combines with J gene TRBJ2-2, with 10 bases matching TRBD2. With 2 bases clipped from V and 6 bases from J, the junction kept 6 bases outside the gene matches. CDR1 LGHNA and CDR2 YSLEER come from the germline V gene. The CDR3 is 16 amino acids. In DNA form, the CDR3 reads TGCGCCAGCAGCCAACCCGGGACTAGCGACTCCGGGGAGCTGTTTTTT. Residues: CASSQPGTSDSGELFF.

The chain is built from TRBV7-2 and TRBJ1-1; D unclear. Germline-derived CDR1 and CDR2 are SGHTA and FQGNSA. The CDR3 contains 15 residues. V lost 5 bases and J lost 4, with 17 bases in between. CDR3 bases: TGTGCCAGCAGCCCCGATCTGGTTCCGGGCACTGAAGCTTTCTTT. As protein: CASSPDLVPGTEAFF.

V and J are TRBV5-1 and TRBJ2-5; 8 bases match TRBD1. Germline loops: CDR1 SGHRS, CDR2 YFSETQ. This CDR3 region has 14 residues. The V and J ends lost 4 bases and 4 bases, in that order; junction bases with no gene match: 6. In DNA form, the CDR3 reads TGCGCCAGCAGCACCGGACAGGGATTAGAGACCCAGTACTTC. This translates into CASSTGQGLETQYF.

The CDR3 loop reads CASREPRLNTEAFF. The CDR3, as DNA: TGTGCCAGTAGAGAACCACGGTTGAACACTGAAGCTTTCTTT. The chain combines TRBV19 with TRBJ1-1; D uncertain. Per germline, CDR1 LNHDA and CDR2 SQIVND (reference sequence). This CDR3 has 14 amino acids. Trimming removed 6 bases from V and 0 bases from J, with 11 bases in between.

The V call is TRBV28, the J call TRBJ1-4; D ambiguous. The V gene's germline CDR1 is MDHEN and CDR2 SYDVKM. Trimming took off 5 bases at V and 7 bases at J, with 14 bases between the two ends. The CDR3 has 14 residues. The CDR3 here is CASSPWELSEKLFF. In nucleotides, the CDR3 is TGTGCCAGCAGTCCCTGGGAGCTCAGTGAAAAACTGTTTTTT.

This clone was detected once. The CDR3 DNA follows: TGCGCCAGCAGTGAGGCGGTATGGACAGGCCGCACAGATACGCAGTATTTT. Its protein is CASSEAVWTGRTDTQYF. The chain combines TRBV10-2 with TRBJ2-3, with 7 nucleotides matching TRBD1. V lost 2 bases, J lost 1 base, and 9 bases stayed unmatched. The germline CDR1 and CDR2 sequences are WSHSY and SAAADI. The CDR3 loop spans 17 amino acids.

The table lists this clone with a few counts. This rearrangement joins TRBV4-1 to TRBJ2-7; D is uncertain. This CDR3 comprises 15 residues. The germline CDR1 and CDR2 sequences are MGHRA and YSYEKL. Trimming shortened V by 0 bases and J by 3 bases, and 12 bases separated the two germline ends. CDR3 in amino acids: CASSQDLAGRYEQYF. The CDR3, as DNA: TGCGCCAGCAGCCAAGATCTCGCAGGTCGCTACGAGCAGTACTTC.

CDR3 in amino acids: CASSYGQSSYEQYF. In nucleotides, the CDR3 is TGTGCCAGCAGTTACGGTCAGTCTTCCTACGAGCAGTACTTC. The chain employs TRBV6-6 and TRBJ2-7; D unclear. The V and J ends lost 2 bases and 1 base respectively, with 9 bases between them. CDR1 MNHNY and CDR2 SVGAGI come from the germline V gene (reference sequence). The CDR3 extends over 14 amino acids.

J is TRBJ2-5 and V is TRBV5-1; D ambiguous. V dropped 4 bases and J dropped 4 bases, with 11 bases sitting between them. Germline assignment: CDR1 SGHRS and CDR2 YFSETQ. This CDR3 contains 13 residues. CDR3 loop: CASSKKELETQYF. In nucleotides, the CDR3 is TGCGCCAGCAGCAAAAAGGAGCTAGAGACCCAGTACTTC.

This rearrangement joins TRBV9 to TRBJ2-1; the D gene is possibly TRBD2 (6 bases). The CDR3 extends over 18 amino acids. Per the germline V gene, CDR1 is SGDLS and CDR2 is YYNGEE. Trimming shortened V by 5 bases and J by 5 bases, and 26 bases separated the two germline ends. CDR3 protein: CASSNSLLGRGPDNEQFF. Written as DNA, the CDR3 is TGTGCCAGCAGTAACAGTTTACTCGGGCGGGGCCCCGACAATGAGCAGTTCTTC.

Turning to this clone: Germline and junction disagree at one end, which may indicate a read error. The rearrangement links TRBV5-1 to TRBJ2-7; 9 positions agree with TRBD1. This CDR3 has 13 residues. Germline V CDR1 and CDR2: SGHRS, YFSETQ. CDR3 DNA: TGCGCCAGCAGACCCGGGACAGGGCGGTTTAGGGTCTTC. Amino acids: CASRPGTGRFRVF. The full variable domain, with the rest looked up from reference TRBV5-1 and TRBJ2-7, is KAGVTQTPRYLIKTRGQQVTLSCSPISGHRSVSWYQQTPGQGLQFLFEYFSETQRNKGNFPGRFSGRQFSNSRSEMNVSTLELGDSALYLCASRPGTGRFRVFGPGTRLTVT.

V usage is TRBV7-3 and J usage is TRBJ1-5; 7 nucleotides agree with TRBD1. CDR3 length: 15 amino acids. V shed 11 bases, J shed 2 bases, and the junction held 12 bases outside the gene matches. Germline assignment: CDR1 SGHTA and CDR2 FQGTGA. CDR3 sequence (DNA): TGTGCCCCAGGGGGGACCTCTGACTGCAATCAGCCCCAGCATTTT. Amino acids: CAPGGTSDCNQPQHF.

The V and J genes are TRBV19 and TRBJ2-1, with 11 positions matching TRBD2. The CDR3 extends over 14 amino acids. J lost 8 bases, V lost 3 bases, and 3 bases had no gene match. CDR1 and CDR2 from the germline V gene are LNHDA and SQIVND (reference sequence). CDR3 in amino acids: CASSIGTSGDEQFF. The CDR3 nucleotides read TGTGCCAGTAGTATCGGGACTAGCGGCGATGAGCAGTTCTTC.

The gene calls are TRBV6-6 and TRBJ2-7, with D unclear. CDR1 and CDR2 (germline): MNHNY, SVGAGI (reference sequence). The CDR3 spans 14 residues. V lost 0 bases, J lost 0 bases, and 6 bases lay in between. In nucleotides, the CDR3 is TGTGCCAGCAGTTACTCGCAGGACTCCTACGAGCAGTACTTC. Translated, it gives CASSYSQDSYEQYF.

There are a few counts of this clone. This chain joins TRBV7-3 and TRBJ2-2, with TRBD1 as a possible D gene (6 bases). V lost 4 bases and J lost 4, with 10 bases in between. The CDR3 length is 14 residues. From germline, CDR1 is SGHTA and CDR2 FQGTGA. Here the CDR3 DNA reads TGTGCCAGCAGCTCCGGGACACTCACCGGGGAGCTGTTTTTT. Residues: CASSSGTLTGELFF.

V and J are TRBV7-6 and TRBJ2-5; 9 nucleotides agree with TRBD1. After removal of 5 bases from V and 0 bases from J, the junction contained 7 bases not matched to a gene. Germline CDR1 SGHVS, CDR2 FNYEAQ. CDR3 length equals 16 residues. CDR3 sequence: CASSPRTGANQETQYF. CDR3 nucleotides: TGTGCCAGCAGCCCCCGGACAGGGGCGAACCAAGAGACCCAGTACTTC.

The V call is TRBV6-6, the J call TRBJ1-1; 7 bases are shared with TRBD1. The CDR3 runs 15 residues. Germline V gene data show CDR1 as MNHNY and CDR2 as SVGAGI (reference sequence). V shed 4 bases, J shed 4 bases, and the junction held 9 bases outside the gene matches. The CDR3 sequence is CASSSSGGWSTEAFF. As DNA, the CDR3 is TGTGCCAGCAGTTCCTCAGGGGGTTGGTCCACTGAAGCTTTCTTT.